Below are 11 T cell receptor beta chains sequenced from a single sample in a study of blood T cell repertoires in COVID-19 (dated by TCRdb to about 2020). The protocol used for the library was the immunoSEQ multiplex PCR assay. Imported from immuneACCESS, the table was reduced by TCRdb to in-frame sequences with V and J called. These copies leave out some clones; in studies compared against another copy, an unresolved V gene accounts for under half, and the cause of the remainder is not known. A total of some 120,000 clones appear in this sample, over 70% of them only once. The top ten clonotypes cover roughly a fifth of the sample. Sequencing was performed on peripheral blood. The source is a man of 80 years or more with acute or convalescent COVID-19.

V is TRBV7-9 and J is TRBJ1-1, with D possibly matching TRBD1 (5 bases). Germline V lookup: CDR1 SEHNR, CDR2 FQNEAQ (reference sequence). The CDR3 totals 13 residues. Trimming left V 7 bases short and J 1 base short, with 10 bases between. CDR3 in amino acids: CASKAGRNTEAFF. CDR3 bases: TGTGCCAGCAAGGCAGGGCGGAACACTGAAGCTTTCTTT. Complete variable domain (other parts from reference TRBV7-9 and TRBJ1-1): DTGVSQNPRHKITKRGQNVTFRCDPISEHNRLYWYRQTLGQGPEFLTYFQNEAQLEKSRLLSDRFSAERPKGSFSTLEIQRTEQGDSAMYLCASKAGRNTEAFFGQGTRLTVV.

The chain recombines TRBV19 with TRBJ2-2; D possibly corresponds to TRBD2 (6 bases). V lost 5 bases, J lost 6 bases, and 16 bases lay in between. Looked up from germline, CDR1 is LNHDA and CDR2 is SQIVND (reference sequence). The CDR3 consists of 15 residues. This chain's CDR3 is CASSLPFRGSGELFF. CDR3 bases: TGTGCCAGTAGTCTCCCCTTTCGGGGGTCCGGGGAGCTGTTTTTT.

The genes are TRBV5-1 and TRBJ2-7; tentative D call: TRBD1 (6 bases). This CDR3 region has 15 residues. V lost 8 bases to trimming and J lost 0 bases, with 18 bases between them. Germline lookup yields CDR1 SGHRS and CDR2 YFSETQ. CDR3: CASHTWTENSYEQYF. DNA for the CDR3: TGCGCCAGTCACACATGGACAGAAAACTCCTACGAGCAGTACTTC.

The rearrangement links TRBV7-9 to TRBJ1-1, with a tentative D call TRBD1 (5 bases). This CDR3 spans 15 amino acids. Germline values: CDR1 SEHNR, CDR2 FQNEAQ (reference sequence). Trimming removed 5 bases at V and 2 bases at J, with 15 bases between. The CDR3 DNA sequence: TGTGCCAGCAGCGCGTTCAGGGTCGGTAACACTGAAGCTTTCTTT. Residues: CASSAFRVGNTEAFF.

J is TRBJ2-7 and V is TRBV27; D remains ambiguous. Germline CDR1 MNHEY, CDR2 SMNVEV (reference sequence). Trimming left V 5 bases short and J 2 bases short, with 13 bases between. There are 14 residues in the CDR3. The CDR3, as DNA: TGTGCCAGCAGTCCATTTCCCACAGCCTACGAGCAGTACTTC. It specifies CASSPFPTAYEQYF.

CDR3 in DNA: TGCGCCAGCAGCATCTGGGGGCGCCAAGGAGATACGCAGTATTTT. As protein: CASSIWGRQGDTQYF. The gene calls are TRBV5-1 and TRBJ2-3, with a tentative D call TRBD1 (6 bases). V was trimmed by 4 bases and J by 5 bases, leaving 17 bases between them. The CDR3 is made up of 15 amino acids. Germline assignment: CDR1 SGHRS and CDR2 YFSETQ.

J is TRBJ2-3 and V is TRBV24-1; 7 bases map to TRBD2. CDR1 KGHDR and CDR2 SFDVKD come from the germline V gene. Trimming removed 4 bases from V and 5 bases from J; junction bases left unmatched: 17. This CDR3 has 18 residues. The CDR3 nucleotides read TGTGCCACCAGTGACCCTTCGGCGACGGACGGGGGGATAGATACGCAGTATTTT. Encoded protein: CATSDPSATDGGIDTQYF.

The V gene is TRBV13, the J gene TRBJ1-1; tentative D call: TRBD1 (6 bases). Germline CDR1 is PRHDT and CDR2 is FYEKMQ (reference sequence). Trimming took off 7 bases at V and 6 bases at J, with 21 bases between the two ends. The CDR3 is made up of 15 amino acids. Here the CDR3 reads CASNQGRQSWSEAFF. The CDR3 DNA reads TGTGCCAGCAACCAGGGGAGACAGTCTTGGTCTGAAGCTTTCTTT.

This chain connects TRBV7-2 to TRBJ2-2, with 13 bases aligning to TRBD2. Germline V gene data show CDR1 as SGHTA and CDR2 as FQGNSA. The CDR3 length is 18 residues. The V segment lost 5 bases and the J segment 0 bases; nucleotides outside the gene matches: 6. The CDR3 spells CASSRDGTSGANTGELFF. Written as DNA, the CDR3 is TGTGCCAGCAGCAGAGACGGGACTAGCGGGGCGAACACCGGGGAGCTGTTTTTT. The full variable domain, completed using reference TRBV7-2 and TRBJ2-2, is GAGVSQSPSNKVTEKGKDVELRCDPISGHTALYWYRQSLGQGLEFLIYFQGNSAPDKSGLPSDRFSAERTGGSVSTLTIQRTQQEDSAVYLCASSRDGTSGANTGELFFGEGSRLTVL.

V gene TRBV11-2 combines with J gene TRBJ2-1; 8 bases are shared with TRBD2. Germline V gives CDR1 SGHAT, CDR2 FQNNGV. Losses at the gene ends were 0 bases for V and 7 bases for J; bases not matched to a gene: 17. CDR3 length equals 19 residues. In DNA form, the CDR3 reads TGTGCCAGCAGCTTAGATCCCCAACGGACCGGGACTAGGCCAAATGAGCAGTTCTTC. Its translation: CASSLDPQRTGTRPNEQFF.

The J gene is TRBJ2-3, the V gene TRBV6-2 or TRBV6-3; 9 nucleotides agree with TRBD1. Germline V CDR1 and CDR2: MNHEY, SVGEGT. V lost 2 bases to trimming and J lost 3 bases; unmatched junction nucleotides: 6. The CDR3 contains 16 residues. CDR3 in amino acids: CASSYPGTGRTDTQYF. The CDR3 bases are TGTGCCAGCAGTTACCCCGGGACAGGGAGGACAGATACGCAGTATTTT.